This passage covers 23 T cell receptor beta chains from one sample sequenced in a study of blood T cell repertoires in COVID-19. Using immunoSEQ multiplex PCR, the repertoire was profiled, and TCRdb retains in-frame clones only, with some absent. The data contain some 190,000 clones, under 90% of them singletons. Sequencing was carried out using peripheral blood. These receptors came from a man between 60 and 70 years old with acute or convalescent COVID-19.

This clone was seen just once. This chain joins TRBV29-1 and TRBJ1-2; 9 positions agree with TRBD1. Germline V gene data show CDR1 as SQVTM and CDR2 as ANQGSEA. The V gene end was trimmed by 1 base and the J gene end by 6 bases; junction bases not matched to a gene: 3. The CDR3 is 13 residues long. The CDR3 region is CSVEGGTGNGYTF. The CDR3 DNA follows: TGCAGCGTTGAAGGTGGGACAGGGAATGGCTACACCTTC.

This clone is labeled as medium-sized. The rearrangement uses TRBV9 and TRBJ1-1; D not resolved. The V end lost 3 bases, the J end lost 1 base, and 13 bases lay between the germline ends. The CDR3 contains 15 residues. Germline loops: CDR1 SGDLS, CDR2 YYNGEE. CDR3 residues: CASSGEGTPNTEAFF. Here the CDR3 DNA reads TGTGCCAGCAGCGGAGAGGGAACACCGAACACTGAAGCTTTCTTT.

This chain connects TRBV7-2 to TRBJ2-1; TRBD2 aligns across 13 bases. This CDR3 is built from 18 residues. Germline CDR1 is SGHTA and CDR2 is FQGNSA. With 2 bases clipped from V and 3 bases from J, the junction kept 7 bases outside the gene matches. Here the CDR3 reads CASSLFTSGGAGYNEQFF. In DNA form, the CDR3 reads TGTGCCAGCAGCTTATTTACTAGCGGGGGGGCCGGCTACAATGAGCAGTTCTTC. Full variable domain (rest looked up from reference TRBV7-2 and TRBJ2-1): GAGVSQSPSNKVTEKGKDVELRCDPISGHTALYWYRQSLGQGLEFLIYFQGNSAPDKSGLPSDRFSAERTGGSVSTLTIQRTQQEDSAVYLCASSLFTSGGAGYNEQFFGPGTRLTVL.

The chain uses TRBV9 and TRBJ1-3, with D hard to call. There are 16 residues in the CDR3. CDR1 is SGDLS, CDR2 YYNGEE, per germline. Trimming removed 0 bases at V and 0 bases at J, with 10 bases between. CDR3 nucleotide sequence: TGTGCCAGCAGCGTAGCCGCCGGTTCCTCTGGAAACACCATATATTTT. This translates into CASSVAAGSSGNTIYF. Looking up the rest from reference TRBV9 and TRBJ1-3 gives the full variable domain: DSGVTQTPKHLITATGQRVTLRCSPRSGDLSVYWYQQSLDQGLQFLIQYYNGEERAKGNILERFSAQQFPDLHSELNLSSLELGDSALYFCASSVAAGSSGNTIYFGEGSWLTVV.

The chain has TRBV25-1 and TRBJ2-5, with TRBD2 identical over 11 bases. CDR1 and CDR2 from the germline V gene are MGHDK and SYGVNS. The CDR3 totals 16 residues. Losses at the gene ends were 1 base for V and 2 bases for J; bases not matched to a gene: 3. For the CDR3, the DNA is TGTGCCAGCAGTGAATGGGTAGCGGGGGGGCAAGAGACCCAGTACTTC. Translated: CASSEWVAGGQETQYF.

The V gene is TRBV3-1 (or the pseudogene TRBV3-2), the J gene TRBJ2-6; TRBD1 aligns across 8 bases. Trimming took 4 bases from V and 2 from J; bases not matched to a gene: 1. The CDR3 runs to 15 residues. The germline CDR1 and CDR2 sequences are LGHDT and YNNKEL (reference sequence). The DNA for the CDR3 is TGTGCCAGCAGCCGACAGGGGACTGGGGCCAACGTCCTGACTTTC. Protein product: CASSRQGTGANVLTF.

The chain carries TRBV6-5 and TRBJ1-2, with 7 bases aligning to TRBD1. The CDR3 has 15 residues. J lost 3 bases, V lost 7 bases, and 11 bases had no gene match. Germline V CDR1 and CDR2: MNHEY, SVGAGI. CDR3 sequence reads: CASNRDREVDYGYTF. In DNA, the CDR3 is TGTGCCAGCAACAGAGACAGGGAGGTTGACTATGGCTACACCTTC.

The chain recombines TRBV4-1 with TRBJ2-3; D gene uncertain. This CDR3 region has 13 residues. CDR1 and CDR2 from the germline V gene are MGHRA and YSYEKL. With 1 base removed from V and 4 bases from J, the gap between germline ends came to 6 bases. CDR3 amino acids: CASSQVRADTQYF. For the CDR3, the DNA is TGCGCCAGCAGCCAAGTGAGAGCAGATACGCAGTATTTT.

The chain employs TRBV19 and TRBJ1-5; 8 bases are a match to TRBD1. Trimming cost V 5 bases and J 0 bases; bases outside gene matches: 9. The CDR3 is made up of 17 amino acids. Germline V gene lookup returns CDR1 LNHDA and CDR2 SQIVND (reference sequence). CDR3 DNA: TGTGCCAGTAGTCGCATACAGGGGGATATTAGCAATCAGCCCCAGCATTTT. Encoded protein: CASSRIQGDISNQPQHF. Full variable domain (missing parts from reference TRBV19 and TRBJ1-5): DGGITQSPKYLFRKEGQNVTLSCEQNLNHDAMYWYRQDPGQGLRLIYYSQIVNDFQKGDIAEGYSVSREKKESFPLTVTSAQKNPTAFYLCASSRIQGDISNQPQHFGDGTRLSIL.

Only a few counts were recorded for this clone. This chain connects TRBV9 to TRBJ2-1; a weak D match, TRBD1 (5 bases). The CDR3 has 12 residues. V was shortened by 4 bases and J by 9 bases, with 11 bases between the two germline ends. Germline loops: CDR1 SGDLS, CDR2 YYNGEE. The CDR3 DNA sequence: TGTGCCAGCAGCCCCCCAGGGCGTGAGCAGTTCTTC. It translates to CASSPPGREQFF.

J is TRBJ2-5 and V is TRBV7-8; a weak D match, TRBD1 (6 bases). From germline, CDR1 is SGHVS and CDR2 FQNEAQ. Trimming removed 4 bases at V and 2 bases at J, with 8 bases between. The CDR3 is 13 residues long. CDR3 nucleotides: TGTGCCAGCAGCTCGGACAGACAAGAGACCCAGTACTTC. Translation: CASSSDRQETQYF.

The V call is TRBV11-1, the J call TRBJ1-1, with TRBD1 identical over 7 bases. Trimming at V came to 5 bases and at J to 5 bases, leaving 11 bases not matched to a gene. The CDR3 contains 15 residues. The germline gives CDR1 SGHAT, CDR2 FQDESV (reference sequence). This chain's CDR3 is CASSRWGQPYTEAFF. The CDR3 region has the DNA TGTGCCAGCAGCCGCTGGGGACAGCCTTATACTGAAGCTTTCTTT. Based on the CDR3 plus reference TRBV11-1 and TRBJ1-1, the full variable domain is EAEVAQSPRYKITEKSQAVAFWCDPISGHATLYWYRQILGQGPELLVQFQDESVVDDSQLPKDRFSAERLKGVDSTLKIQPAELGDSAMYLCASSRWGQPYTEAFFGQGTRLTVV.

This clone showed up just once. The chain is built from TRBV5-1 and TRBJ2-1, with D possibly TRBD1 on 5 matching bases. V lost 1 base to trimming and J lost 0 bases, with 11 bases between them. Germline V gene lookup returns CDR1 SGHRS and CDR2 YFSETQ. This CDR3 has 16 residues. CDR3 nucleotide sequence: TGCGCCAGCAGCTTGCTCCAGGGCGGCTCCTACAATGAGCAGTTCTTC. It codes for CASSLLQGGSYNEQFF. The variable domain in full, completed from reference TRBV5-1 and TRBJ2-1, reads KAGVTQTPRYLIKTRGQQVTLSCSPISGHRSVSWYQQTPGQGLQFLFEYFSETQRNKGNFPGRFSGRQFSNSRSEMNVSTLELGDSALYLCASSLLQGGSYNEQFFGPGTRLTVL.

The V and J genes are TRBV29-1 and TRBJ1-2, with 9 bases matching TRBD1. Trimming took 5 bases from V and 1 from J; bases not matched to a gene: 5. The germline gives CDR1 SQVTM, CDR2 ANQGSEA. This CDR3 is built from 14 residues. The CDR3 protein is CSVTTGGDNYGYTF. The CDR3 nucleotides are TGCAGCGTTACAACAGGGGGCGATAACTATGGCTACACCTTC.

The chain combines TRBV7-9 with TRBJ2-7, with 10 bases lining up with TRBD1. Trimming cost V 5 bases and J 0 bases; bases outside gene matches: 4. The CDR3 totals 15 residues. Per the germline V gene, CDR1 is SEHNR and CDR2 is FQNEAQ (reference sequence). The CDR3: CASSLDRGSSYEQYF. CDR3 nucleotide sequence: TGTGCCAGCAGCCTGGACAGGGGGAGCTCCTACGAGCAGTACTTC.

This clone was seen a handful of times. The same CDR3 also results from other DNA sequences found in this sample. CDR3 loop: CASSLAGGSYEQYF. As DNA, the CDR3 is TGCGCCAGCAGTCTAGCGGGAGGTTCCTACGAGCAGTACTTC. The chain is built from TRBV5-1 and TRBJ2-7; 11 nucleotides match TRBD2. This CDR3 spans 14 amino acids. V lost 5 bases, J lost 1 base, and 2 bases stayed unmatched. The germline V gene encodes CDR1 SGHRS and CDR2 YFSETQ.

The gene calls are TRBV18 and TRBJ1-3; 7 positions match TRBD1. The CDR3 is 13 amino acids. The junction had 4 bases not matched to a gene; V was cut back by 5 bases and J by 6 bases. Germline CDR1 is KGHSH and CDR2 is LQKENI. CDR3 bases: TGTGCCAGCTCAGCGGGACAGCTAAACACCATATATTTT. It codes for CASSAGQLNTIYF. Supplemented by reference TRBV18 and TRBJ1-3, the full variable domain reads NAGVMQNPRHLVRRRGQEARLRCSPMKGHSHVYWYRQLPEEGLKFMVYLQKENIIDESGMPKERFSAEFPKEGPSILRIQQVVRGDSAAYFCASSAGQLNTIYFGEGSWLTVV.

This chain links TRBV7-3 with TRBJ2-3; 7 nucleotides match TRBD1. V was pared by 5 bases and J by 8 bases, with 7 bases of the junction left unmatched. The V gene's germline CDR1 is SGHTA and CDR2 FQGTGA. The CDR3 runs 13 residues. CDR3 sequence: CASSLPDRVTQYF. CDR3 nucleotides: TGTGCCAGCAGCCTACCCGACAGGGTTACGCAGTATTTT. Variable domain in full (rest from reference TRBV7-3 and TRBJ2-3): GAGVSQTPSNKVTEKGKYVELRCDPISGHTALYWYRQSLGQGPEFLIYFQGTGAADDSGLPNDRFFAVRPEGSVSTLKIQRTERGDSAVYLCASSLPDRVTQYFGPGTRLTVL.

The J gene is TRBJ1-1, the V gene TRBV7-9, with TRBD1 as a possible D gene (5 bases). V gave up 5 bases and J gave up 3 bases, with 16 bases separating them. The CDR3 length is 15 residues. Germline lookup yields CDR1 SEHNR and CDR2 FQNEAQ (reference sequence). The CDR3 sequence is CASSLGGGVYTEAFF. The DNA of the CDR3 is TGTGCCAGCAGCCTGGGGGGTGGGGTCTACACTGAAGCTTTCTTT.

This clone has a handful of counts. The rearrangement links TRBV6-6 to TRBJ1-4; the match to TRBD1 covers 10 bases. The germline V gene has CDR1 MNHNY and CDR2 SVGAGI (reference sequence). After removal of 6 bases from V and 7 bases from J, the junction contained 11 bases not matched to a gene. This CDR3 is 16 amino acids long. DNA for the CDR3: TGTGCCAGCAGAACGACAGGGGGCGCAGGGGGTGAAAAACTGTTTTTT. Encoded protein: CASRTTGGAGGEKLFF.

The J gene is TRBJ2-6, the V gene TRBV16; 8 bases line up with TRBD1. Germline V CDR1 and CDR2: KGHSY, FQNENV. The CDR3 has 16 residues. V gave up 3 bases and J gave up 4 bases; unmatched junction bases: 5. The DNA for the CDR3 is TGTGCCAGCAGCCAGGACAGGGTCTTCGGGGCCAACGTCCTGACTTTC. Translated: CASSQDRVFGANVLTF.

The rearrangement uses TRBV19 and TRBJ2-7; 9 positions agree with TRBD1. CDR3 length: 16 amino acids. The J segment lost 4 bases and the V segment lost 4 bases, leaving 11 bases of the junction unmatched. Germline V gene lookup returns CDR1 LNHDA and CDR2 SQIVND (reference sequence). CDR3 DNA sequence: TGTGCCAGTAGTAACACAGGGGGCTTCTCACCTTACGAGCAGTACTTC. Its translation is CASSNTGGFSPYEQYF.

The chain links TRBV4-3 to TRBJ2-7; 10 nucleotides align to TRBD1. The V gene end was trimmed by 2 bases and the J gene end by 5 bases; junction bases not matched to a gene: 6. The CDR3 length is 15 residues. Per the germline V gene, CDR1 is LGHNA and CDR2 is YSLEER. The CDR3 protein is CASSQHRTGGHEQYF. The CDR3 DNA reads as TGCGCCAGCAGCCAACATAGGACAGGGGGGCACGAGCAGTACTTC.